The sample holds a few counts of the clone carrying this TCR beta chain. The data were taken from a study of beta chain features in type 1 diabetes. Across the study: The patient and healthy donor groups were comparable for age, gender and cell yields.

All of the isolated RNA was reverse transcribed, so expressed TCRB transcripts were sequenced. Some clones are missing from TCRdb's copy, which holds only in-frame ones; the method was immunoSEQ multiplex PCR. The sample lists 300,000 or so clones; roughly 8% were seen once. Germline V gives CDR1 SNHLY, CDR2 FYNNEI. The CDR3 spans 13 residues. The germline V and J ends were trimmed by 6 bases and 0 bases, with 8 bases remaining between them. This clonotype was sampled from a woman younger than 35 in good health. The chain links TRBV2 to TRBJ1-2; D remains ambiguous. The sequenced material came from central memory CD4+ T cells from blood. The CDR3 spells CASRQDSNYGYTF. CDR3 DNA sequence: TGTGCCAGCAGACAAGATTCTAACTATGGCTACACCTTC.